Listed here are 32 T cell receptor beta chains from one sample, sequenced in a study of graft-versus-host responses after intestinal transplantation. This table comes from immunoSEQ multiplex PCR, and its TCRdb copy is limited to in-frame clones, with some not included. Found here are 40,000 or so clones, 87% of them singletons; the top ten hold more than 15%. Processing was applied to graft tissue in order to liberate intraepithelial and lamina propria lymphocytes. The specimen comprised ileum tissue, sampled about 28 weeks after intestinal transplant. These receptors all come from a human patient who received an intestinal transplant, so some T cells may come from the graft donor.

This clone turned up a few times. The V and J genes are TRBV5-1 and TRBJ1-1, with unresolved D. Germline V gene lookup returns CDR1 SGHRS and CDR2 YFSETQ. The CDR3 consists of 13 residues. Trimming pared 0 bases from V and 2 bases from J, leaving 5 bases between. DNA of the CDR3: TGCGCCAGCAGCTTGGAGACCAACACTGAAGCTTTCTTT. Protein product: CASSLETNTEAFF.

CDR3 region: CASRVTSGAAYEQYF. The CDR3 DNA reads TGTGCCAGCAGAGTGACTAGCGGGGCCGCCTACGAGCAGTACTTC. This chain joins TRBV6-1 and TRBJ2-7; 11 nucleotides line up with TRBD2. V was pared by 6 bases and J by 2 bases, with 6 bases of the junction left unmatched. CDR1 is MNHNS, CDR2 SASEGT, per germline. The CDR3 is made up of 15 amino acids.

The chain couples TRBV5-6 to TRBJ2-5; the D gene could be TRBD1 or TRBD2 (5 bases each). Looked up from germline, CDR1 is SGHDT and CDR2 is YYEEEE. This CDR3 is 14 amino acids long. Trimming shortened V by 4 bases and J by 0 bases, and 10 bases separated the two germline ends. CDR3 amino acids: CASSIRGDQETQYF. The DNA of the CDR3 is TGTGCCAGCAGCATCCGAGGGGACCAAGAGACCCAGTACTTC.

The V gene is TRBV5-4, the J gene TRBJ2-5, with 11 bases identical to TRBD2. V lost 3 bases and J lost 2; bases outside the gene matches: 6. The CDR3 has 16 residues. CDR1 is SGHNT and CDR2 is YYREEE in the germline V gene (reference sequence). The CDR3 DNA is TGTGCCAGCAGCTCACCCTTAGCGGGAGGGCAAGAGACCCAGTACTTC. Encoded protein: CASSSPLAGGQETQYF.

DNA for the CDR3: TGTGCCAGCATCCCCCCCTGGAACACCGGGGAGCTGTTTTTT. Protein sequence: CASIPPWNTGELFF. The chain carries TRBV6-1 and TRBJ2-2; D gene uncertain. The germline gives CDR1 MNHNS, CDR2 SASEGT. The germline V and J ends were trimmed by 7 bases and 1 base, with 10 bases remaining between them. CDR3 length: 14 amino acids.

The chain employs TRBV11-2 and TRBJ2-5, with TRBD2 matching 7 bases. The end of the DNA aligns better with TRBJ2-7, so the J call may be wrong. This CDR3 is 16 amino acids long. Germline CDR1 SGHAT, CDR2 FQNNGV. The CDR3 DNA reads TGTGCCAGCAGCTTACGGGCTAGCGGTGCCTCCTACGAGCAGTACTTC. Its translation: CASSLRASGASYEQYF.

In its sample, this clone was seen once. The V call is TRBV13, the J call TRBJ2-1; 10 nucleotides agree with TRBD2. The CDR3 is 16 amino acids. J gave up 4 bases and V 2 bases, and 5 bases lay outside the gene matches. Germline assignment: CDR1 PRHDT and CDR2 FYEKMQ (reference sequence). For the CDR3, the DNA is TGTGCCAGCAGCTTACTAGCGGGGGATATATACAATGAGCAGTTCTTC. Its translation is CASSLLAGDIYNEQFF.

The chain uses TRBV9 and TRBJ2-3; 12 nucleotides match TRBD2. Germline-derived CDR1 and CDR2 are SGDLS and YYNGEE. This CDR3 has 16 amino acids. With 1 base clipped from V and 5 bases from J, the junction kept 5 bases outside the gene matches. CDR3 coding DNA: TGTGCCAGCAGCGTAAGGACTAGCGGGGCCCTAGATACGCAGTATTTT. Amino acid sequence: CASSVRTSGALDTQYF.

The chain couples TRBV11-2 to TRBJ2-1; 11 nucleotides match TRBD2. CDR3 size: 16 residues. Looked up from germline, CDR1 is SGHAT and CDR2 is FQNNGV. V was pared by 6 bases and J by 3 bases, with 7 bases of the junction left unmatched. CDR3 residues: CASRPIAGGFYNEQFF. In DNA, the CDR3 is TGTGCCAGCAGACCAATAGCGGGAGGGTTCTACAATGAGCAGTTCTTC.

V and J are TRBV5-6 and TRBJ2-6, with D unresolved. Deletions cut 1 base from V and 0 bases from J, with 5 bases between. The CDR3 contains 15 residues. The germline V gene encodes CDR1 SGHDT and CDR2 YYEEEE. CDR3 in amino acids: CASSLLTSGANVLTF. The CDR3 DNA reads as TGTGCCAGCAGCTTGCTGACCTCTGGGGCCAACGTCCTGACTTTC. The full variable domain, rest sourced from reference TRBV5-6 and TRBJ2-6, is DAGVTQSPTHLIKTRGQQVTLRCSPKSGHDTVSWYQQALGQGPQFIFQYYEEEERQRGNFPDRFSGHQFPNYSSELNVNALLLGDSALYLCASSLLTSGANVLTFGAGSRLTVL.

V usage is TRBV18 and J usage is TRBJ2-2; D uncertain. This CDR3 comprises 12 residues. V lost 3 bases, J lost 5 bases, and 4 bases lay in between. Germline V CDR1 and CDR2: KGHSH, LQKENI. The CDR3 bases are TGTGCCAGCTCACCCGGGACCGGGGAGCTGTTTTTT. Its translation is CASSPGTGELFF. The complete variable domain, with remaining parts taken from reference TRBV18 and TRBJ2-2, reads NAGVMQNPRHLVRRRGQEARLRCSPMKGHSHVYWYRQLPEEGLKFMVYLQKENIIDESGMPKERFSAEFPKEGPSILRIQQVVRGDSAAYFCASSPGTGELFFGEGSRLTVL.

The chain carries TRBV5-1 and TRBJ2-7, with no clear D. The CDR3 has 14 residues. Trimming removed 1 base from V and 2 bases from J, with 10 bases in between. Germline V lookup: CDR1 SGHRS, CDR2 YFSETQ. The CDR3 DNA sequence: TGCGCCAGCAGCTTGAATGACGCCGCCTACGAGCAGTACTTC. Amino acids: CASSLNDAAYEQYF.

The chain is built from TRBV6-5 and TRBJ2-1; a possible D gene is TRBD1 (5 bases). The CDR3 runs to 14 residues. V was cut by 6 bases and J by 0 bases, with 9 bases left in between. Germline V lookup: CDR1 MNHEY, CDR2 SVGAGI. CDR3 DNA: TGTGCCAGCAGCCGACAGAGCTCCTACAATGAGCAGTTCTTC. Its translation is CASSRQSSYNEQFF.

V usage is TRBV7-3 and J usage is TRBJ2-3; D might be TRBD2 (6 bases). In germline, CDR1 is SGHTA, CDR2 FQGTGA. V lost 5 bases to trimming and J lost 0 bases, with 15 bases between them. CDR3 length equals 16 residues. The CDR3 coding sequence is TGTGCCAGCAGCCCGAAACTAGCCCTTAGCACAGATACGCAGTATTTT. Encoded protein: CASSPKLALSTDTQYF.

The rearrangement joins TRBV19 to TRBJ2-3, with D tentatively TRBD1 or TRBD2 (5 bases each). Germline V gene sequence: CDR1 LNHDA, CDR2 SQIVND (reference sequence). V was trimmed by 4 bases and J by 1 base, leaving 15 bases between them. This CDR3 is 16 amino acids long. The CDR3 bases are TGTGCCAGTAGTACCGGGACCCTAAAACGCACAGATACGCAGTATTTT. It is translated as CASSTGTLKRTDTQYF.

CDR3 residues: CASSPGGVVEAFF. The CDR3 DNA is TGTGCCAGCTCACCGGGAGGAGTGGTTGAAGCTTTCTTT. The rearrangement uses TRBV18 and TRBJ1-1; D is unresolved. V was shortened by 3 bases and J by 7 bases, with 12 bases between the two germline ends. Germline CDR1 KGHSH, CDR2 LQKENI. The CDR3 has 13 residues.

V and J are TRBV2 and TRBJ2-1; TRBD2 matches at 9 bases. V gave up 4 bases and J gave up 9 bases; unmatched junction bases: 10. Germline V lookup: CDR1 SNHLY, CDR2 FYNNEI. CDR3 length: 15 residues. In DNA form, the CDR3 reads TGTGCCAGCAGTGCGGAGCGGGGGGCTCAAGGTGAGCAGTTCTTC. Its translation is CASSAERGAQGEQFF.

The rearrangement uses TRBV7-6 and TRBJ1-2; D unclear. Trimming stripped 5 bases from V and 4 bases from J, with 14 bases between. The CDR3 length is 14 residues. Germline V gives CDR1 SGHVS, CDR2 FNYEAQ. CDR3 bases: TGTGCCAGCAGCCCCCGTCAGGAATCCTATGGCTACACCTTC. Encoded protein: CASSPRQESYGYTF.

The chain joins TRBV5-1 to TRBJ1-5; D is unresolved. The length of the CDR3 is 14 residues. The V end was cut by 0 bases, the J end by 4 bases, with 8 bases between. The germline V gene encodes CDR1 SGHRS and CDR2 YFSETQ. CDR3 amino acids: CASSLGALNQPQHF. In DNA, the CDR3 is TGCGCCAGCAGCTTGGGGGCCCTTAATCAGCCCCAGCATTTT.

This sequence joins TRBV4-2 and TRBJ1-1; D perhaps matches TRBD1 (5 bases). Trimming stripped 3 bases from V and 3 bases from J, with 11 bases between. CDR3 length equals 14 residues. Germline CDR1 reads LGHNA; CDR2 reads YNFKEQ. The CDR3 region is CASSQGDSYTEAFF. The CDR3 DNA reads TGTGCCAGCAGCCAGGGAGACAGTTACACTGAAGCTTTCTTT.

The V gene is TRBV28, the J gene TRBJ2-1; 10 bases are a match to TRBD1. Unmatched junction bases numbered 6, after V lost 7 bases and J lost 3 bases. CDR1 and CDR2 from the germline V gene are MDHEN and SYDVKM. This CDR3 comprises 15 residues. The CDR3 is CASNDRGPLYNEQFF. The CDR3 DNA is TGTGCCAGCAACGACAGGGGGCCCCTCTACAATGAGCAGTTCTTC.

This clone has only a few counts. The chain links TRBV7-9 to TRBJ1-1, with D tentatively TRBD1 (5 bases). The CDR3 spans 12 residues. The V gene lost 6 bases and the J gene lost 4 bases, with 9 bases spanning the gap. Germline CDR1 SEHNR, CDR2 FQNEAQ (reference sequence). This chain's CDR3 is CASRRTRTEAFF. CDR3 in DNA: TGTGCCAGCAGAAGGACACGCACTGAAGCTTTCTTT.

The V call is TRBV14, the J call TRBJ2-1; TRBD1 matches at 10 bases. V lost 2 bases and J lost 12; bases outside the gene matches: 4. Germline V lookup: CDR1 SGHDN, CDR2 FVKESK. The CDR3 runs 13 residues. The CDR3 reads CASSQNRDRGQFF. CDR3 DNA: TGTGCCAGCAGCCAAAACCGGGACAGGGGGCAGTTCTTC. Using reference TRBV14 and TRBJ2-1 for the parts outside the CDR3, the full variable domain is EAGVTQFPSHSVIEKGQTVTLRCDPISGHDNLYWYRRVMGKEIKFLLHFVKESKQDESGMPNNRFLAERTGGTYSTLKVQPAELEDSGVYFCASSQNRDRGQFFGPGTRLTVL.

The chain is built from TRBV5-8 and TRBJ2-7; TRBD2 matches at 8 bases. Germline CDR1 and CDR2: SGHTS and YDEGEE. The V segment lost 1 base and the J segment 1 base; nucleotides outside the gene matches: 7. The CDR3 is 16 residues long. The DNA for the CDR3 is TGTGCCAGCAGCTTGTTGATAAGCGGGAGTTCCTACGAGCAGTACTTC. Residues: CASSLLISGSSYEQYF. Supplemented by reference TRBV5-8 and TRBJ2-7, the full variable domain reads EAGVTQSPTHLIKTRGQQATLRCSPISGHTSVYWYQQALGLGLQFLLWYDEGEERNRGNFPPRFSGRQFPNYSSELNVNALELEDSALYLCASSLLISGSSYEQYFGPGTRLTVT.

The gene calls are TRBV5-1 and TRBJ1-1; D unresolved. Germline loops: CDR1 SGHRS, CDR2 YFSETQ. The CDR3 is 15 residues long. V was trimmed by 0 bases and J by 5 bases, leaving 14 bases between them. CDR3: CASSLDPGSRTEAFF. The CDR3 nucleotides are TGCGCCAGCAGCTTGGATCCGGGATCTCGGACTGAAGCTTTCTTT.

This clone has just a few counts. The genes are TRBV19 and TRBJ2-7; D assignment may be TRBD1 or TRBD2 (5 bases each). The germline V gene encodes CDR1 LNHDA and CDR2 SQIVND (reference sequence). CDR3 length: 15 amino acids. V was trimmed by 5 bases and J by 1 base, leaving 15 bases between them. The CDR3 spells CASSVEGRGSYEQYF. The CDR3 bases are TGTGCCAGTAGTGTTGAGGGGAGAGGATCCTACGAGCAGTACTTC.

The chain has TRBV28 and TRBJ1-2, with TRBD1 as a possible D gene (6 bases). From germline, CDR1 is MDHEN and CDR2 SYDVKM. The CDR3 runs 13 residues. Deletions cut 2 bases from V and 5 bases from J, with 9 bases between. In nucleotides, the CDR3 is TGTGCCAGCAGTTTACCCCAGGGGTATGGCTACACCTTC. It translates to CASSLPQGYGYTF.

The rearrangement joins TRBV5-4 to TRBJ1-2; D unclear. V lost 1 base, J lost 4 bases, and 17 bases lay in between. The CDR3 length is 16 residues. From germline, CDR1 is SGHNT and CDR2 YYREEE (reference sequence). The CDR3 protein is CASSLTPSLGFYGYTF. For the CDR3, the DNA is TGTGCCAGCAGCTTGACCCCCAGTTTGGGCTTCTATGGCTACACCTTC. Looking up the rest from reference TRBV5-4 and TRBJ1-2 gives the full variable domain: ETGVTQSPTHLIKTRGQQVTLRCSSQSGHNTVSWYQQALGQGPQFIFQYYREEENGRGNFPPRFSGLQFPNYSSELNVNALELDDSALYLCASSLTPSLGFYGYTFGSGTRLTVV.

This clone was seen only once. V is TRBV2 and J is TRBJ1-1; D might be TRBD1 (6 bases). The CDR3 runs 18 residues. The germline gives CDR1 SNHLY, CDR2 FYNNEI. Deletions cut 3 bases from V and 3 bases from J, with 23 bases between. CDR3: CASSERSRGGSWYTEAFF. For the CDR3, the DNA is TGTGCCAGCAGTGAGCGCAGTCGTGGGGGCAGTTGGTACACTGAAGCTTTCTTT.

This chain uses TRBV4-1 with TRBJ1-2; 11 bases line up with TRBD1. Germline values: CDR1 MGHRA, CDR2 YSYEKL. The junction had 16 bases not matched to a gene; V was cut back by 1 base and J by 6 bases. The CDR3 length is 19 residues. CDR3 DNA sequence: TGCGCCAGCAGCCAAGGAAAAAGCGCCCCCGGGACAGGGGGTAATGGCTACACCTTC. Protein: CASSQGKSAPGTGGNGYTF.

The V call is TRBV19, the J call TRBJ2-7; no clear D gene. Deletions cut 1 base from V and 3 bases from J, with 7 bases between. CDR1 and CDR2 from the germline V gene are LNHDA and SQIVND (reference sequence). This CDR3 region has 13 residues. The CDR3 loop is CASSIGPSYEQYF. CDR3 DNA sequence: TGTGCCAGTAGTATAGGACCAAGCTACGAGCAGTACTTC. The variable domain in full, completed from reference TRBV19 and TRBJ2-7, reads DGGITQSPKYLFRKEGQNVTLSCEQNLNHDAMYWYRQDPGQGLRLIYYSQIVNDFQKGDIAEGYSVSREKKESFPLTVTSAQKNPTAFYLCASSIGPSYEQYFGPGTRLTVT.

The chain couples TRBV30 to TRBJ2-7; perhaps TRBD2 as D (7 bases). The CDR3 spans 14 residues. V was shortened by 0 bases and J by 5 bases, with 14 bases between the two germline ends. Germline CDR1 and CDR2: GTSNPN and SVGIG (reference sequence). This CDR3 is CAWSVGVGGDEQYF. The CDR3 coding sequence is TGTGCCTGGAGTGTAGGTGTAGGGGGGGACGAGCAGTACTTC.